These 30 T cell receptor beta chains share one sample of origin, sequenced in a study of T cell responses to AZD1222 COVID-19 vaccine. Repertoires were generated with immunoSEQ multiplex PCR, while TCRdb's copy carries only in-frame clones and drops some. This sample has 90,000 to 150,000 clones, with approximately 90% found just once. This material consisted of peripheral blood, taken on day 0 of AZD1222 vaccination. The receptors originated from an adult in good health.

This clone has more than one count but fewer than ten. CDR3 in amino acids: CASSLLGGTTGYTF. The DNA for the CDR3 is TGTGCCAGCAGTTTATTAGGCGGGACAACGGGCTACACCTTC. The gene calls are TRBV27 and TRBJ1-2, with a weak D call TRBD1 (6 bases). V dropped 1 base and J dropped 8 bases, with 14 bases sitting between them. Germline lookup yields CDR1 MNHEY and CDR2 SMNVEV (reference sequence). The CDR3 extends over 14 amino acids.

This clone was seen only a few times. The chain employs TRBV3-1 (or the pseudogene TRBV3-2) and TRBJ2-3, with 7 bases matching TRBD1. This CDR3 contains 14 residues. V shed 3 bases, J shed 6 bases, and the junction held 6 bases outside the gene matches. Germline CDR1 and CDR2: LGHDT and YNNKEL (reference sequence). The CDR3 protein is CASSQRGPRDTQYF. Here the CDR3 DNA reads TGTGCCAGCAGCCAGAGGGGGCCTCGGGATACGCAGTATTTT.

The chain joins TRBV19 to TRBJ1-4; D is unresolved. Trimming pared 3 bases from V and 6 bases from J, leaving 14 bases between. CDR1 and CDR2 (germline): LNHDA, SQIVND (reference sequence). There are 15 residues in the CDR3. DNA of the CDR3: TGTGCCAGTAGTATCTTCGGTGGTGGGGATGAAAAACTGTTTTTT. It yields the protein CASSIFGGGDEKLFF.

The V and J genes are TRBV28 and TRBJ2-2; 10 bases line up with TRBD1. The CDR3 has 14 amino acids. J gave up 4 bases and V 10 bases, and 6 bases lay outside the gene matches. The V gene's germline CDR1 is MDHEN and CDR2 SYDVKM. CDR3 sequence reads: CAIWTGGPTGELFF. CDR3 coding DNA: TGTGCCATCTGGACAGGGGGACCCACCGGGGAGCTGTTTTTT.

This chain joins TRBV3-1 (or the pseudogene TRBV3-2) and TRBJ2-5, with D unclear. The CDR3 spans 13 residues. Deletions cut 4 bases from V and 2 bases from J, with 8 bases between. From germline, CDR1 is LGHDT and CDR2 YNNKEL (reference sequence). In DNA form, the CDR3 reads TGTGCCAGCAGCCGTACTTATCAAGAGACCCAGTACTTC. The encoded protein is CASSRTYQETQYF.

The chain has TRBV5-4 and TRBJ2-1, with 7 bases matching TRBD1. The J segment lost 6 bases and the V segment lost 7 bases, leaving 13 bases of the junction unmatched. Germline-derived CDR1 and CDR2 are SGHNT and YYREEE (reference sequence). The CDR3 extends over 15 amino acids. The CDR3 sequence is CASYHHGDSGNEQFF. The CDR3 DNA sequence: TGTGCCAGCTACCACCACGGGGACAGTGGCAATGAGCAGTTCTTC.

The chain has TRBV6-5 and TRBJ1-2; a weak D match, TRBD1 (5 bases). Germline CDR1 MNHEY, CDR2 SVGAGI. V was cut by 2 bases and J by 6 bases, with 10 bases left in between. The CDR3 extends over 13 amino acids. CDR3 DNA sequence: TGTGCCAGCAGTTACGTAGGGGACCATGGCTACACCTTC. This codes for CASSYVGDHGYTF.

This rearrangement joins TRBV5-1 to TRBJ1-2; 9 bases are shared with TRBD1. Germline trimming cut 4 bases from V and 5 bases from J; bases unmatched to any gene: 6. The length of the CDR3 is 14 residues. CDR1 SGHRS and CDR2 YFSETQ come from the germline V gene. CDR3 amino acids: CASSREGTGYGYTF. The CDR3 coding sequence is TGCGCCAGCAGCCGGGAGGGGACAGGGTATGGCTACACCTTC.

The V call is TRBV11-3, the J call TRBJ2-1; 7 bases map to TRBD1. Looked up from germline, CDR1 is SGHNT and CDR2 is YENEEA. The CDR3 covers 12 residues. The ends lost 6 bases at V and 11 bases at J; junction bases unmatched: 7. The CDR3 DNA reads as TGTGCCAGCAGTTTTACAGGGGTTAAGCAGTTCTTC. It yields the protein CASSFTGVKQFF.

This clone occurred a few times. The V gene is TRBV6-4, the J gene TRBJ2-3, with D maybe TRBD2 (6 bases). The CDR3 contains 15 residues. Germline CDR1 MRHNA, CDR2 SNTAGT. Trimming shortened V by 3 bases and J by 0 bases, and 10 bases separated the two germline ends. DNA for the CDR3: TGTGCCAGCAGTGAGTTCGCGGGGAGCACAGATACGCAGTATTTT. Its translation is CASSEFAGSTDTQYF.

This rearrangement joins TRBV2 to TRBJ1-6; D is unresolved. The CDR3 loop spans 15 amino acids. V lost 5 bases and J 8 bases, leaving 16 bases between the germline ends. In germline, CDR1 is SNHLY, CDR2 FYNNEI. The CDR3 DNA is TGTGCCAGCAGTCCCCGCCGAGGGTTGGATTCACCCCTCCACTTT. It specifies CASSPRRGLDSPLHF.

This rearrangement joins TRBV6-5 to TRBJ1-6; D call uncertain. CDR3 length: 15 amino acids. V dropped 1 base and J dropped 2 bases, with 6 bases sitting between them. CDR1 and CDR2 from the germline V gene are MNHEY and SVGAGI. In nucleotides, the CDR3 is TGTGCCAGCAGTTACTACGGGGCCTATAATTCACCCCTCCACTTT. Protein sequence: CASSYYGAYNSPLHF.

The chain couples TRBV30 to TRBJ2-5; D remains ambiguous. Germline lookup yields CDR1 GTSNPN and CDR2 SVGIG (reference sequence). The CDR3 spans 11 residues. Deletions cut 8 bases from V and 5 bases from J, with 12 bases between. The CDR3 spells CALEIGETQYF. CDR3 DNA sequence: TGTGCCCTCGAGATCGGGGAGACCCAGTACTTC.

The rearrangement links TRBV6-5 to TRBJ2-5; TRBD1 might be the D (5 bases). The CDR3 spans 13 residues. CDR1 and CDR2 (germline): MNHEY, SVGAGI. V was shortened by 6 bases and J by 5 bases, with 13 bases between the two germline ends. The CDR3: CASSPDTLETQYF. The CDR3 nucleotides are TGTGCCAGCAGCCCGGACACTTTGGAGACCCAGTACTTC.

V gene TRBV28 combines with J gene TRBJ2-1, with 10 positions matching TRBD2. Germline trimming cut 8 bases from V and 3 bases from J; bases unmatched to any gene: 10. Germline V CDR1 and CDR2: MDHEN, SYDVKM. This CDR3 has 16 residues. CDR3 nucleotide sequence: TGTGCCAGCGGGGGCCCTAGCGGGAGTGGCTACAATGAGCAGTTCTTC. This sequence encodes CASGGPSGSGYNEQFF.

V gene TRBV18 combines with J gene TRBJ2-5; D gene uncertain. The CDR3 covers 11 residues. Trimming shortened V by 5 bases and J by 0 bases, and 1 base separated the two germline ends. CDR1 and CDR2 (germline): KGHSH, LQKENI. CDR3 DNA sequence: TGTGCCAGCTCAAACCAAGAGACCCAGTACTTC. Translation: CASSNQETQYF.

V and J are TRBV2 and TRBJ2-2, with a weak D call TRBD2 (5 bases). V was shortened by 7 bases and J by 1 base, with 10 bases between the two germline ends. Germline V lookup: CDR1 SNHLY, CDR2 FYNNEI. This CDR3 comprises 14 residues. The CDR3 DNA reads TGTGCCAGCACGGGGAGCTGGAACACCGGGGAGCTGTTTTTT. Translating gives CASTGSWNTGELFF.

The CDR3 here is CASSQVPGPLYGYTF. The CDR3 DNA is TGTGCCAGCAGCCAAGTCCCAGGCCCCCTCTATGGCTACACCTTC. This chain uses TRBV14 with TRBJ1-2; D is ambiguous. The CDR3 has 15 residues. V lost 1 base and J lost 4, with 13 bases in between. Germline lookup yields CDR1 SGHDN and CDR2 FVKESK.

In this sample, this clone turned up once. The chain has TRBV9 and TRBJ1-3; 8 bases match TRBD1. Per germline, CDR1 SGDLS and CDR2 YYNGEE. V gave up 3 bases and J gave up 0 bases; unmatched junction bases: 8. The CDR3 is made up of 17 amino acids. The CDR3 spells CASSGGDRRLSGNTIYF. For the CDR3, the DNA is TGTGCCAGCAGCGGTGGGGACAGGCGACTCTCTGGAAACACCATATATTTT.

DNA of the CDR3: TGTGCCACCAGGAAAAGCAATGAGCAGTTCTTC. Translated, it gives CATRKSNEQFF. This sequence joins TRBV15 and TRBJ2-1; no reliable D call. With 6 bases removed from V and 6 bases from J, the gap between germline ends came to 6 bases. Per germline, CDR1 LNHNV and CDR2 YYDKDF (reference sequence). CDR3 length equals 11 residues.

For this clone: The junction shows a germline mismatch at one end, possibly a read error. The rearrangement joins TRBV27 to TRBJ1-1, with TRBD1 identical over 10 bases. The CDR3 runs to 15 residues. Germline V gene sequence: CDR1 MNHEY, CDR2 SMNVEV (reference sequence). DNA of the CDR3: TGTGCCAGCAGTCCATTCCGGGACAGGGGACGATTTGGTCTCTTT. This sequence encodes CASSPFRDRGRFGLF.

The chain joins TRBV10-1 to TRBJ2-1; 7 nucleotides align to TRBD2. V lost 11 bases and J lost 8; bases outside the gene matches: 9. CDR3 size: 12 residues. Germline CDR1 reads WNHNN; CDR2 reads SYGVQD (reference sequence). The CDR3 here is CAGSSGQDEQFF. The CDR3 nucleotides read TGCGCCGGAAGTAGCGGGCAGGATGAGCAGTTCTTC.

The chain is built from TRBV12-3 or TRBV12-4 and TRBJ2-1, with D maybe TRBD2 (6 bases). V was clipped by 6 bases and J by 3 bases, with 9 bases between them. This CDR3 has 13 amino acids. This CDR3 reads CASSPGSYNEQFF. DNA for the CDR3: TGTGCCAGCAGCCCCGGGAGCTACAATGAGCAGTTCTTC.

The chain joins TRBV10-2 to TRBJ1-5; weak D call: TRBD1 (5 bases). The CDR3 has 15 amino acids. V shed 0 bases and J shed 4 bases, with 10 bases lying between them. From germline, CDR1 is WSHSY and CDR2 SAAADI. DNA for the CDR3: TGCGCCAGCAGTGAGTCAGGAGGGGTGAATCAGCCCCAGCATTTT. Its translation: CASSESGGVNQPQHF.

A remark on this clone: Other DNA sequences in the sample encode the same CDR3. The chain is built from TRBV30 and TRBJ1-1; D not resolved. Per the germline V gene, CDR1 is GTSNPN and CDR2 is SVGIG (reference sequence). Between the trimmed V and J ends, which lost 0 bases and 3 bases, there was a span of 8 bases. The CDR3 loop spans 13 amino acids. The CDR3 protein is CAWSVRGDTEAFF. CDR3 bases: TGTGCCTGGAGTGTACGTGGTGACACTGAAGCTTTCTTT.

This clone was picked up one time. The rearrangement uses TRBV4-2 and TRBJ2-5; no clear D. V was cut by 0 bases and J by 5 bases, with 10 bases left in between. Germline CDR1 and CDR2: LGHNA and YNFKEQ. This CDR3 is 14 amino acids long. The CDR3 here is CASSQEVNRETQYF. CDR3 DNA: TGTGCCAGCAGCCAAGAGGTTAATCGGGAGACCCAGTACTTC.

V gene TRBV29-1 combines with J gene TRBJ1-1; unclear D gene. The CDR3 has 11 amino acids. From germline, CDR1 is SQVTM and CDR2 ANQGSEA. Trimming removed 8 bases from V and 1 base from J, with 8 bases in between. CDR3 amino acids: CSLASNTEAFF. As DNA, the CDR3 is TGCAGCCTAGCCTCGAACACTGAAGCTTTCTTT.

The chain is built from TRBV6-6 and TRBJ1-6, with 12 bases aligning to TRBD1. The CDR3 covers 15 residues. Germline CDR1 MNHNY, CDR2 SVGAGI (reference sequence). V shed 5 bases, J shed 8 bases, and the junction held 4 bases outside the gene matches. The CDR3 DNA is TGTGCCAGCAGTGGCGGGACAGGGGGCTATTCACCCCTCCACTTT. Translated, it gives CASSGGTGGYSPLHF.

This chain connects TRBV28 to TRBJ2-7; 16 nucleotides agree with TRBD2. Per germline, CDR1 MDHEN and CDR2 SYDVKM. With V trimmed by 6 bases and J by 9 bases, 11 bases remained unmatched. The CDR3 length is 16 residues. CDR3 region: CASRDSGTSGRAGQYF. The CDR3 DNA follows: TGTGCCAGCAGAGATTCCGGGACTAGCGGGAGGGCAGGGCAGTACTTC.

The rearrangement joins TRBV15 to TRBJ2-5; 7 bases line up with TRBD2. This CDR3 has 15 residues. The J segment lost 1 base and the V segment lost 0 bases, leaving 2 bases of the junction unmatched. Germline assignment: CDR1 LNHNV and CDR2 YYDKDF (reference sequence). The CDR3 DNA reads as TGTGCCACCAGCAGAGAGGCTAGCGGCCAAGAGACCCAGTACTTC. Its translation is CATSREASGQETQYF.